This T cell receptor beta chain was captured by sequencing in a study of blood T cells in healthy people across ages. Findings and caveats of the study: The study found more naive CD4+ cells and higher diversity in long-lived than aged donors. Donor CMV status, an unknown factor, possibly confounded changes in expanded clonotypes.

The germline V gene has CDR1 DFQATT and CDR2 SNEGSKA (reference sequence). The CDR3 length is 13 residues. Trimming took 5 bases from V and 8 from J, leaving 18 bases between them. Through a sample-barcoded 5' primer and a J-beta primer mix, a second PCR was run for roughly 7 to 11 cycles. TCRdb itself ran the 5' RACE reads through MiXCR, one entry per CDR3 protein. This sample has about 970,000 distinct CDR3 sequences, with about 51% found just once. As regards this clonotype: Its antigen is not identified.

The sequence was collected from a woman aged 60-70 years in good health. The specimen was blood. The chain joins TRBV20-1 to TRBJ1-1; D may be TRBD1 (6 bases). The CDR3, as DNA: TGCAGTGCTCCCCGGGGCAATCAGGGGGAAGCTTTCTTT. Residues: CSAPRGNQGEAFF.